The next 30 T cell receptor beta chains were all read from a single sample in a study of T-cell memory formation after mild COVID-19. A single record per CDR3 protein comes from TCRdb applying MiXCR to the 5' RACE reads. The repertoire holds around 320,000 distinct CDR3 sequences, over 11% seen once, with around 20% in the top ten. The specimen was PBMCs or a T cell subset sorted from them (not recorded which). The receptors shown here come from a man between 18 and 29 years old who had mild COVID-19 (a few samples of this study predate the infection). Cell type and time point are not known.

This clonotype was counted a few times. The chain carries TRBV27 and TRBJ2-6; D might be TRBD2 (5 bases). The CDR3 sequence is 16 residues long. Germline values: CDR1 MNHEY, CDR2 SMNVEV (reference sequence). Trimming left V 9 bases short and J 0 bases short, with 15 bases between. The CDR3 region has the DNA TGTGCCAGGGTTCCCGGGGAAAGCTCTGGGGCCAACGTCCTGACTTTC. This translates into CARVPGESSGANVLTF.

This clonotype was picked up many times. The chain uses TRBV19 and TRBJ1-1; D is unclear. The CDR3 consists of 13 residues. The germline gives CDR1 LNHDA, CDR2 SQIVND (reference sequence). V lost 5 bases and J 6 bases, leaving 13 bases between the germline ends. This CDR3 is CASSQSVSAEAFF. CDR3 in DNA: TGTGCCAGTAGTCAGTCTGTGAGCGCTGAAGCTTTCTTT.

This clonotype was observed a handful of times. The rearrangement uses TRBV4-3 and TRBJ1-1, with D hard to call. CDR1 LGHNA and CDR2 YSLEER come from the germline V gene. Trimming left V 0 bases short and J 1 base short, with 9 bases between. The CDR3 runs to 15 residues. CDR3 region: CASSQDSAGNTEAFF. In DNA form, the CDR3 reads TGCGCCAGCAGCCAAGATTCGGCGGGGAACACTGAAGCTTTCTTT.

This clonotype has a handful of counts. The chain has TRBV20-1 and TRBJ1-1, with D unresolved. Germline V gives CDR1 DFQATT, CDR2 SNEGSKA (reference sequence). This CDR3 is 14 amino acids long. Trimming removed 2 bases from V and 0 bases from J, with 10 bases in between. The CDR3, as DNA: TGCAGTGCTAGAACCCCGGGGATGAACACTGAAGCTTTCTTT. It encodes CSARTPGMNTEAFF.

The rearrangement joins TRBV12-3 or TRBV12-4 to TRBJ2-1; TRBD2 aligns across 11 bases. V gave up 7 bases and J gave up 8 bases; unmatched junction bases: 13. The CDR3 is 16 amino acids. As DNA, the CDR3 is TGTGCCAGCATTCCACGGACTAGCGGGTTACGGGATGAGCAGTTCTTC. Protein sequence: CASIPRTSGLRDEQFF.

The V call is TRBV5-1, the J call TRBJ2-5, with D perhaps assigned TRBD1 or TRBD2 (5 bases each). V lost 3 bases and J 2 bases, leaving 11 bases between the germline ends. The CDR3 spans 14 residues. Germline CDR1 reads SGHRS; CDR2 reads YFSETQ. In DNA form, the CDR3 reads TGCGCCAGCAGCTCTGGGACGGTACAAGAGACCCAGTACTTC. Translated, it gives CASSSGTVQETQYF.

The table lists this clonotype with a few counts. V and J are TRBV4-3 and TRBJ1-2, with D hard to call. Trimming removed 3 bases at V and 4 bases at J, with 15 bases between. The germline CDR1 and CDR2 sequences are LGHNA and YSLEER. This CDR3 spans 15 amino acids. The CDR3 sequence is CASSQGVQPSYGYTF. The CDR3 coding sequence is TGCGCCAGCAGCCAGGGTGTACAGCCGTCCTATGGCTACACCTTC.

The chain is built from TRBV5-1 and TRBJ1-6; 7 nucleotides align to TRBD1. Germline values: CDR1 SGHRS, CDR2 YFSETQ. J gave up 1 base and V 0 bases, and 1 base lay outside the gene matches. CDR3 size: 16 residues. The DNA of the CDR3 is TGCGCCAGCAGCTTGGGACAGGGATCCTATAATTCACCCCTCCACTTT. This gives the protein CASSLGQGSYNSPLHF. Supplemented by reference TRBV5-1 and TRBJ1-6, the full variable domain reads KAGVTQTPRYLIKTRGQQVTLSCSPISGHRSVSWYQQTPGQGLQFLFEYFSETQRNKGNFPGRFSGRQFSNSRSEMNVSTLELGDSALYLCASSLGQGSYNSPLHFGNGTRLTVT.

This clonotype has at least ten counts. V and J are TRBV7-9 and TRBJ2-1; D may match TRBD1 or TRBD2 (5 bases each). V was clipped by 4 bases and J by 7 bases, with 8 bases between them. The germline V gene has CDR1 SEHNR and CDR2 FQNEAQ (reference sequence). This CDR3 has 12 amino acids. CDR3: CASSSEGNEQFF. The CDR3 DNA follows: TGTGCCAGCAGCTCCGAGGGGAATGAGCAGTTCTTC.

The sample holds a few counts of this clonotype. V is TRBV25-1 and J is TRBJ1-3; TRBD1 might be the D (6 bases). This CDR3 is built from 15 residues. The V end lost 2 bases, the J end lost 6 bases, and 14 bases lay between the germline ends. Germline CDR1 reads MGHDK; CDR2 reads SYGVNS. The CDR3 DNA follows: TGTGCCAGCAGTGAAGTCAACAGGGAGGAAAACACCATATATTTT. Translation gives CASSEVNREENTIYF.

This clonotype showed up many times. The chain carries TRBV3-1 and TRBJ2-7; TRBD2 aligns across 7 bases. CDR3 length equals 14 residues. Germline CDR1 reads LGHDT; CDR2 reads YNNKEL (reference sequence). J was trimmed by 1 base and V by 3 bases; bases with no gene match: 3. The CDR3 DNA reads TGTGCCAGCAGCCAGGCTAGCGGTTCCTACGAGCAGTACTTC. Its protein product is CASSQASGSYEQYF.

The chain has TRBV27 and TRBJ2-7; 11 nucleotides align to TRBD2. The CDR3 is 15 amino acids. Germline CDR1 MNHEY, CDR2 SMNVEV (reference sequence). V lost 3 bases and J lost 2; bases outside the gene matches: 3. This CDR3 reads CASSFFSGGAYEQYF. As DNA, the CDR3 is TGTGCCAGCAGTTTTTTTAGCGGGGGGGCCTACGAGCAGTACTTC.

This clonotype was seen only a few times. The chain recombines TRBV7-2 with TRBJ2-7; no firm D call. This CDR3 contains 14 residues. The V gene lost 1 base and the J gene lost 2 bases, with 9 bases spanning the gap. From germline, CDR1 is SGHTA and CDR2 FQGNSA. The CDR3, as DNA: TGTGCCAGCAGCTTAGAATATAGTACCTACGAGCAGTACTTC. Encoded protein: CASSLEYSTYEQYF.

A few counts support this clonotype. The CDR3 reads CSASGGGATYNEQFF. CDR3 in DNA: TGCAGTGCTTCGGGCGGGGGGGCCACCTACAATGAGCAGTTCTTC. The V gene is TRBV20-1, the J gene TRBJ2-1; 9 bases fit TRBD2. Germline V gives CDR1 DFQATT, CDR2 SNEGSKA (reference sequence). Germline trimming cut 5 bases from V and 2 bases from J; bases unmatched to any gene: 7. The CDR3 is 15 residues long.

The chain employs TRBV4-3 and TRBJ2-6; no reliable D call. The CDR3 consists of 17 residues. Germline values: CDR1 LGHNA, CDR2 YSLEER. Trimming removed 0 bases from V and 0 bases from J, with 9 bases in between. The CDR3 is CASSQDAPGSGANVLTF. CDR3 nucleotides: TGCGCCAGCAGCCAAGATGCCCCAGGCTCTGGGGCCAACGTCCTGACTTTC.

V is TRBV15 and J is TRBJ2-7; perhaps TRBD1 as D (7 bases). With 3 bases removed from V and 5 bases from J, the gap between germline ends came to 17 bases. The CDR3 is made up of 15 amino acids. Germline-derived CDR1 and CDR2 are LNHNV and YYDKDF (reference sequence). Here the CDR3 DNA reads TGTGCCACCAGCAGGGTGAAGGAGGGGGCAAACGAGCAGTACTTC. Protein product: CATSRVKEGANEQYF.

The chain uses TRBV10-3 and TRBJ2-3, with D hard to call. Germline assignment: CDR1 ENHRY and CDR2 SYGVKD. The V gene lost 8 bases and the J gene lost 6 bases, with 12 bases spanning the gap. This CDR3 spans 12 amino acids. CDR3: CAIGSGSDTQYF. The CDR3 nucleotides are TGTGCCATCGGCTCCGGGTCCGATACGCAGTATTTT.

The rearrangement uses TRBV5-6 and TRBJ1-5; the D gene is possibly TRBD1 (6 bases). There are 16 residues in the CDR3. Trimming cost V 6 bases and J 5 bases, with 21 bases left between them. Germline assignment: CDR1 SGHDT and CDR2 YYEEEE. CDR3 amino acids: CASTVAGGSGYQPQHF. As DNA, the CDR3 is TGTGCCAGCACCGTGGCGGGGGGCAGTGGATATCAGCCCCAGCATTTT.

The chain joins TRBV27 to TRBJ1-1, with D perhaps matching TRBD1 (5 bases). Deletions cut 5 bases from V and 7 bases from J, with 14 bases between. CDR3 size: 13 residues. Germline CDR1 reads MNHEY; CDR2 reads SMNVEV (reference sequence). Here the CDR3 reads CASSPWDSNEAFF. CDR3 nucleotide sequence: TGTGCCAGCAGTCCCTGGGACTCGAATGAAGCTTTCTTT.

This clonotype was detected only a few times. The chain links TRBV24-1 to TRBJ2-1; weak D call: TRBD2 (6 bases). CDR1 is KGHDR, CDR2 SFDVKD, per germline. Between the trimmed V and J ends, which lost 9 bases and 3 bases, there was a span of 26 bases. This CDR3 spans 18 amino acids. The CDR3 region has the DNA TGTGCCACCCCTCCCCCACGGGGGTATGAGCTGATCTACAATGAGCAGTTCTTC. It yields the protein CATPPPRGYELIYNEQFF.

This clonotype was found a few times. The CDR3 nucleotides read TGTGCCAGCATCACTAACAGGGGGCGCATCACCGGGGAGCTGTTTTTT. It specifies CASITNRGRITGELFF. The rearrangement joins TRBV28 to TRBJ2-2; 9 positions agree with TRBD1. The germline V gene has CDR1 MDHEN and CDR2 SYDVKM. V lost 7 bases to trimming and J lost 4 bases; unmatched junction nucleotides: 10. This CDR3 region has 16 residues.

The chain recombines TRBV10-3 with TRBJ1-1; weak D call: TRBD1 (5 bases). The CDR3 covers 17 residues. V lost 10 bases to trimming and J lost 1 base, with 25 bases between them. The germline gives CDR1 ENHRY, CDR2 SYGVKD. The CDR3 protein is CATMGLRRQNSNTEAFF. CDR3 nucleotide sequence: TGTGCCACCATGGGCCTAAGACGACAGAATTCGAACACTGAAGCTTTCTTT.

CDR3 protein: CASSLMGQGGETQYF. CDR3 coding DNA: TGCGCCAGCAGCTTGATGGGACAGGGAGGGGAGACCCAGTACTTC. The chain carries TRBV5-1 and TRBJ2-5; 9 nucleotides agree with TRBD1. This CDR3 contains 15 residues. CDR1 is SGHRS, CDR2 YFSETQ, per germline. V shed 1 base, J shed 5 bases, and the junction held 6 bases outside the gene matches.

This sequence joins TRBV5-6 and TRBJ1-4; 9 bases are shared with TRBD1. CDR3 length: 15 amino acids. Germline V lookup: CDR1 SGHDT, CDR2 YYEEEE. Trimming at V came to 4 bases and at J to 1 base, leaving 2 bases not matched to a gene. DNA of the CDR3: TGTGCCAGCAGCCAGGGACAGGGAACTAATGAAAAACTGTTTTTT. Translating gives CASSQGQGTNEKLFF.

This sequence joins TRBV5-4 and TRBJ2-3, with 8 bases lining up with TRBD2. The CDR3 has 14 amino acids. The germline CDR1 and CDR2 sequences are SGHNT and YYREEE (reference sequence). The trim removed 6 bases at V and 2 bases at J, leaving 5 bases unmatched. For the CDR3, the DNA is TGTGCCAGCACCAGCGGGGGATTCACAGATACGCAGTATTTT. Translated, it gives CASTSGGFTDTQYF.

This clonotype was observed a few times. V usage is TRBV19 and J usage is TRBJ1-1; no reliable D call. Between the trimmed V and J ends, which lost 6 bases and 1 base, there was a span of 18 bases. CDR1 is LNHDA, CDR2 SQIVND, per germline (reference sequence). The CDR3 covers 16 residues. CDR3: CASRTAYESGNTEAFF. In DNA, the CDR3 is TGTGCCAGTAGAACAGCCTACGAGTCGGGGAACACTGAAGCTTTCTTT.

The table lists this clonotype with a few counts. The chain couples TRBV6-5 to TRBJ2-3; D is uncertain. The CDR3 consists of 15 residues. V gave up 0 bases and J gave up 4 bases, with 11 bases separating them. Germline V gives CDR1 MNHEY, CDR2 SVGAGI. CDR3 DNA: TGTGCCAGCAGTTACTCGGGTAGCAACGCAGATACGCAGTATTTT. It specifies CASSYSGSNADTQYF.

This clonotype was recorded at least ten times. The chain is built from TRBV12-3 or TRBV12-4 and TRBJ2-3; 13 positions match TRBD2. There are 16 residues in the CDR3. After removal of 5 bases from V and 1 base from J, the junction contained 3 bases not matched to a gene. The chain's CDR3 is CASSRGTSGGTDTQYF. The CDR3 nucleotides read TGTGCCAGCAGTCGAGGGACTAGCGGGGGCACAGATACGCAGTATTTT.

A few counts support this clonotype. The chain joins TRBV7-9 to TRBJ1-2, with TRBD1 matching 8 bases. This CDR3 spans 16 amino acids. Germline V CDR1 and CDR2: SEHNR, FQNEAQ (reference sequence). V shed 7 bases and J 4 bases; nucleotides not matched to a gene: 14. CDR3 region: CASTKSTGADGYGYTF. For the CDR3, the DNA is TGTGCCAGCACCAAATCGACAGGGGCCGACGGCTATGGCTACACCTTC.

The J gene is TRBJ2-7, the V gene TRBV7-9, with D possibly matching TRBD2 (5 bases). V gave up 5 bases and J gave up 6 bases, with 14 bases separating them. Germline V gene data show CDR1 as SEHNR and CDR2 as FQNEAQ (reference sequence). The CDR3 has 13 residues. This chain's CDR3 is CASSLDGSVEQYF. The DNA for the CDR3 is TGTGCCAGCAGCCTAGACGGTAGCGTCGAGCAGTACTTC. The full variable domain, in which reference TRBV7-9 and TRBJ2-7 provide the parts outside the CDR3, is DTGVSQNPRHKITKRGQNVTFRCDPISEHNRLYWYRQTLGQGPEFLTYFQNEAQLEKSRLLSDRFSAERPKGSFSTLEIQRTEQGDSAMYLCASSLDGSVEQYFGPGTRLTVT.